This T cell receptor (beta chain) stems from a study of regulatory T cells in long-lasting Graves disease. Study at large: Graves' patients diagnosed newly had used antithyroid drugs under 3 months.

Time point: newly diagnosed GD, antithyroid drugs for less than 3 months. Scientists built the TCR library using RNA that was extracted from PBMCs. This clonotype has ten or more counts. Its antigen remains unknown. Building the TCR beta libraries relied on iRepertoire HTBI primers, and CDR3 regions underwent Arm-PCR. TCRdb re-derived calls from the multiplex PCR reads in MiXCR, one entry per CDR3 protein. Of about 470,000 distinct CDR3 sequences listed, more than 12% are singletons. Study-wide findings and caveats: Reduced TCR diversity was observed in persistent Graves' patients versus newly diagnosed patients.

These data were likewise used in another study, on T cells in Graves' hyperthyroidism and ophthalmopathy.

This sample comprised peripheral blood mononuclear cells (PBMCs), obtained at new diagnosis, from a patient treated with antithyroid drugs. This TCR was sampled from a woman younger than 45 with Graves disease.

The CDR3 DNA reads as TGTGCCAGCAGTTACTCTGGGACCAACACTGAAGCTTTCTTT. Protein sequence: CASSYSGTNTEAFF. V gene TRBV6-5 combines with J gene TRBJ1-1, with D tentatively TRBD1 (5 bases). The CDR3 spans 14 residues. V lost 0 bases and J lost 2, with 7 bases in between. Per the germline V gene, CDR1 is MNHEY and CDR2 is SVGAGI.